This T cell receptor (beta chain) came from a study of blood T cell repertoires in COVID-19. Using immunoSEQ multiplex PCR, the repertoire was profiled, and TCRdb retains in-frame clones only, with some absent. The data show about half a million clones, with about nine tenths seen just once and roughly 8.5% held by the top ten. The CDR3 covers 14 residues. Per the germline V gene, CDR1 is LNHDA and CDR2 is SQIVND (reference sequence). V dropped 5 bases and J dropped 13 bases, with 18 bases sitting between them. Recovered Cohort 3 donors showed two negative PCRs, clearance, or symptom resolution. Sequences were obtained from PBMCs or T cells enriched from blood (not recorded which). The origin of this receptor is a woman aged 60-70 years who had recovered from COVID-19. The chain combines TRBV19 with TRBJ1-6, with D possibly TRBD1 on 6 matching bases. The CDR3 region has the DNA TGTGCCAGTAGTGAAACAGGGCCCAACTGGCCCCTCCACTTT. Residues: CASSETGPNWPLHF.